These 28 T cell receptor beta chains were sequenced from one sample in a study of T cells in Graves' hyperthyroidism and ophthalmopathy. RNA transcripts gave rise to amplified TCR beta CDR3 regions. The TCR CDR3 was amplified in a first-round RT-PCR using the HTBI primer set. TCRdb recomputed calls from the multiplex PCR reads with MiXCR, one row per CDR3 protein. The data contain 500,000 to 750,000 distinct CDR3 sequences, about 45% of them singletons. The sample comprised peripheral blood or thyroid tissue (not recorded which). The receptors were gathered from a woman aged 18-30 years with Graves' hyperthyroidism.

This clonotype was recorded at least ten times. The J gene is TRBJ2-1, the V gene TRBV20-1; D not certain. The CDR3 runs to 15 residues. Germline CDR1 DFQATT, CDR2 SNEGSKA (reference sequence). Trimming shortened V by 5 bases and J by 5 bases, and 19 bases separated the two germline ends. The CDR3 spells CSAPSAASIDNEQFF. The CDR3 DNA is TGCAGTGCTCCATCCGCAGCCTCTATCGACAATGAGCAGTTCTTC.

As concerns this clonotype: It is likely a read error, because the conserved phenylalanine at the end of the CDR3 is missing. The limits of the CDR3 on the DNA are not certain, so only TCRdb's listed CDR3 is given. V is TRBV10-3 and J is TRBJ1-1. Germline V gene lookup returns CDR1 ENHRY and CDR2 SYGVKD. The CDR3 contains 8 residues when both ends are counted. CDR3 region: CAISENNS.

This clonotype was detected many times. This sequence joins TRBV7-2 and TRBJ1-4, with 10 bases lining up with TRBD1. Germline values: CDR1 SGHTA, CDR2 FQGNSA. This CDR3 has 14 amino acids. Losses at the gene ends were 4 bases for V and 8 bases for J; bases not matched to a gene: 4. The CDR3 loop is CASSSGTGDEKLFF. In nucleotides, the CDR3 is TGTGCCAGCAGCTCCGGGACAGGGGACGAAAAACTGTTTTTT.

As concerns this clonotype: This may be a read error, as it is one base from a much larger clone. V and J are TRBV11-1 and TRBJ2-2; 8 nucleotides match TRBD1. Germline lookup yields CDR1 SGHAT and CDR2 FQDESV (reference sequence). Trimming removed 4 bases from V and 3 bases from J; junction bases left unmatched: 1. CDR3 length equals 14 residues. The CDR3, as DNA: TGTGCCAGCAGCTCAGGGGGCTACACCGGGGAGCTGTTTTTT. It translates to CASSSGGYTGELFF.

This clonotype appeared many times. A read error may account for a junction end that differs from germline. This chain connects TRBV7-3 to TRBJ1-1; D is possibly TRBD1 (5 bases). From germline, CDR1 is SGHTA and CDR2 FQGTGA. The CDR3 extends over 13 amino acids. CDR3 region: CASSPQVDTEAFF. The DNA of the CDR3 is TGTGCCAGCAGCCCCCAGGTGGACACTGAGGCTTTCTTT. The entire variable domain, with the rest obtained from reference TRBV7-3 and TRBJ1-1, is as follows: GAGVSQTPSNKVTEKGKYVELRCDPISGHTALYWYRQSLGQGPEFLIYFQGTGAADDSGLPNDRFFAVRPEGSVSTLKIQRTERGDSAVYLCASSPQVDTEAFFGQGTRLTVV.

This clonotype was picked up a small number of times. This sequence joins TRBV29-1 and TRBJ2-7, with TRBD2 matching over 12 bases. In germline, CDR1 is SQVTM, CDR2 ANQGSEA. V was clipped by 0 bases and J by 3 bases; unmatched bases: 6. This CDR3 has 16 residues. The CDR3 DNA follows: TGCAGCGTTGAAGATCGACTAGCGGGGGCTTTCTACGAGCAGTACTTC. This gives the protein CSVEDRLAGAFYEQYF.

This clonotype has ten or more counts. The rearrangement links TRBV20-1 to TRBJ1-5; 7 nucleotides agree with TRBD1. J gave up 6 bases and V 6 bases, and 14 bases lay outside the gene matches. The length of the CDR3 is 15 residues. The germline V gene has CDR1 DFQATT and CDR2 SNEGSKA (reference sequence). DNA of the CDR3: TGCAGTGCCCTACCCCCGACAGGGTTACCTCAGCCCCAGCATTTT. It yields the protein CSALPPTGLPQPQHF.

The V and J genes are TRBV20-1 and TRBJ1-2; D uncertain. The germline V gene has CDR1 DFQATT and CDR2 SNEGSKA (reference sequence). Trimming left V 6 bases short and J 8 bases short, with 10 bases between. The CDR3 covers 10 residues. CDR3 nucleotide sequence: TGCAGTGCCGGGGAAGTGGGCTACACCTTC. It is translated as CSAGEVGYTF.

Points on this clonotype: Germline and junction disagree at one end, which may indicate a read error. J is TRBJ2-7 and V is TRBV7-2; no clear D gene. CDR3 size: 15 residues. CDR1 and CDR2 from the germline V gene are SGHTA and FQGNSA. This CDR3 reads CASSQDLTRYNEQYF. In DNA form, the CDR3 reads TGCGCCAGCAGCCAAGATTTGACCCGCTACAATGAGCAGTACTTC.

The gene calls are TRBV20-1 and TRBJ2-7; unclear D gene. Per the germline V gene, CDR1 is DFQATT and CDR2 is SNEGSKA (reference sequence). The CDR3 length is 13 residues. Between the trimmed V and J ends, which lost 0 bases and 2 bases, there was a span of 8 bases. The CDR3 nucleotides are TGCAGTGCTAGAGAGGGGAAAGCCTACGAGCAGTACTTC. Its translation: CSAREGKAYEQYF.

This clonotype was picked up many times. The CDR3 sequence is CASSSWTGGDNQPQHF. DNA for the CDR3: TGTGCCAGCAGTTCCTGGACAGGGGGCGACAATCAGCCCCAGCATTTT. This chain joins TRBV27 and TRBJ1-5; 11 bases fit TRBD1. Unmatched junction bases numbered 5, after V lost 4 bases and J lost 3 bases. Germline assignment: CDR1 MNHEY and CDR2 SMNVEV (reference sequence). The CDR3 is made up of 16 amino acids.

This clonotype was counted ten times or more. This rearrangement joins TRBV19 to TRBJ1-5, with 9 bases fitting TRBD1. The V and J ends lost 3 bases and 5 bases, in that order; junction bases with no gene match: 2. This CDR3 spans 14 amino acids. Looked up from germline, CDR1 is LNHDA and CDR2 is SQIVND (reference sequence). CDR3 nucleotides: TGTGCCAGTAGTATGGGACAGGGATATCAGCCCCAGCATTTT. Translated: CASSMGQGYQPQHF.

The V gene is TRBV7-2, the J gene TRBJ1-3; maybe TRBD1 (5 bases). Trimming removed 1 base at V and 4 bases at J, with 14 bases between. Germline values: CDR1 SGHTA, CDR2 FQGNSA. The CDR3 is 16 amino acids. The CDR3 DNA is TGTGCCAGCAGCTTAGTCCCGGGCAGGGCAGGAAACACCATATATTTT. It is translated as CASSLVPGRAGNTIYF.

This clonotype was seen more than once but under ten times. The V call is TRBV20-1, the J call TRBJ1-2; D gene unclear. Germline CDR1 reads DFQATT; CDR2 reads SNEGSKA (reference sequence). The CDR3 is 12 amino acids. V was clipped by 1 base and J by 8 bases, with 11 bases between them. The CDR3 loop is CSARGFWEGYTF. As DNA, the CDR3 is TGCAGTGCTAGAGGGTTTTGGGAAGGCTACACCTTC.

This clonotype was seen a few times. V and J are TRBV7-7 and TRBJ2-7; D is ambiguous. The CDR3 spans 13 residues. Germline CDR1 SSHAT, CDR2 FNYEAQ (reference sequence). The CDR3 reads CASQPSQAEEQYF. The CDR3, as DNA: TGTGCTAGTCAACCCTCCCAGGCTGAGGAGCAGTACTTC.

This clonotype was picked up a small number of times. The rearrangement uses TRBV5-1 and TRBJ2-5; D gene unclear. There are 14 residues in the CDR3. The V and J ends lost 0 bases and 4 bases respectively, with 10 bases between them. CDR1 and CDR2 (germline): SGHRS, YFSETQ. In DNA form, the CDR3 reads TGCGCCAGCAGCTTGGGTAGGCTGCGAGAGACCCAGTACTTC. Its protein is CASSLGRLRETQYF.

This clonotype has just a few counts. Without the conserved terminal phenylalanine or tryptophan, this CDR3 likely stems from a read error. CDR3 bases: TGTGCCAGCAGTTACTCGGCTAGCGGGAGTATCGAGCAGTACCTC. It is translated as CASSYSASGSIEQYL. The V gene is TRBV6-5, the J gene TRBJ2-7, with 10 bases identical to TRBD2. V dropped 0 bases and J dropped 6; count of bases not matched to a gene: 5. Germline assignment: CDR1 MNHEY and CDR2 SVGAGI. The CDR3 is 15 amino acids.

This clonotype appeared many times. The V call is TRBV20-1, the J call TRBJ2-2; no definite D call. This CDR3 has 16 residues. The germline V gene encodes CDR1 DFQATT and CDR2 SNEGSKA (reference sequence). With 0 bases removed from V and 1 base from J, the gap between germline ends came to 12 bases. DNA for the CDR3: TGCAGTGCTAGAGATAGCCTAGTCAAGAACACCGGGGAGCTGTTTTTT. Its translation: CSARDSLVKNTGELFF.

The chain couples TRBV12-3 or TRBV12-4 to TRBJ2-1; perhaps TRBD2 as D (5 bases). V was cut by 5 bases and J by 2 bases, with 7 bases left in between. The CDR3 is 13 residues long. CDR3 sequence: CASSRGTYNEQFF. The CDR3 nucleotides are TGTGCCAGCAGTCGGGGAACCTACAATGAGCAGTTCTTC.

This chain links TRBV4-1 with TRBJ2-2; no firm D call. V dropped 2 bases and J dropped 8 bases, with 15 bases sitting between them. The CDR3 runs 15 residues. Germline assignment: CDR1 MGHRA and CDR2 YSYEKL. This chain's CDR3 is CASSQPTSSTGELFF. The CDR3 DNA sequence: TGCGCCAGCAGCCAACCTACGAGTTCGACAGGGGAGCTGTTTTTT.

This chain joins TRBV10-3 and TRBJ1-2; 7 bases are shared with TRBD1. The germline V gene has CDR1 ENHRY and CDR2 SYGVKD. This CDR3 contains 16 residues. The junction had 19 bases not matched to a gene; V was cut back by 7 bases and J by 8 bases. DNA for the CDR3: TGTGCCATCAACGCCCGGGAGGACAGGTCCACTATCGGCTACACCTTC. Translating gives CAINAREDRSTIGYTF.

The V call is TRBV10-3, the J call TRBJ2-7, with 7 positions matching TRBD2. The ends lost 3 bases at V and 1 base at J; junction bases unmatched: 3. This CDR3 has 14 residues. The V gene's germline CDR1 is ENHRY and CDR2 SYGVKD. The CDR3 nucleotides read TGTGCCATCAGTGACGGGACTACATCCTACGAGCAGTACTTC. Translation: CAISDGTTSYEQYF.

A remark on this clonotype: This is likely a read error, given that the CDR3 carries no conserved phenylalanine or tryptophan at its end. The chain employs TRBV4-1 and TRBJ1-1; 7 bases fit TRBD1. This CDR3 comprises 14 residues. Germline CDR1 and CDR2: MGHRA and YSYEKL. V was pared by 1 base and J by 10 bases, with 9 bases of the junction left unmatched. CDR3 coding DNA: TGCGCCAGCAGCCAAGTCGGCGGACAGGCGGGAGCTTTCCTT. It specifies CASSQVGGQAGAFL.

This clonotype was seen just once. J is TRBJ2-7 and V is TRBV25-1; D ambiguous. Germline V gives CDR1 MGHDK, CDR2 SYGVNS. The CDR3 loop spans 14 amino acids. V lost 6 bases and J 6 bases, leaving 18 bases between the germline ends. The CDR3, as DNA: TGTGCCAGCAGCCAAGATTTTAGCTCGTCCGAGCAGTACTTC. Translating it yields CASSQDFSSSEQYF.

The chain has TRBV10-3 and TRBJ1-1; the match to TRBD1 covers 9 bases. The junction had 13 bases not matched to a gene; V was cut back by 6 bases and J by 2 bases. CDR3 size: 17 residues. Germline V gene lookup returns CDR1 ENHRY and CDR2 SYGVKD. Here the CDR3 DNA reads TGTGCCATCAGCGGACTGGGGACAGGGACTACTAACACTGAAGCTTTCTTT. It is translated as CAISGLGTGTTNTEAFF.

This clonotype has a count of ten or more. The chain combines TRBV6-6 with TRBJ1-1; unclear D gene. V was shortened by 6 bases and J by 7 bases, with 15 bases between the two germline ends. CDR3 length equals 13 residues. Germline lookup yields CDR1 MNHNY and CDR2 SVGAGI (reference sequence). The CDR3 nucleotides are TGTGCCAGCAGAACCCGGGAATACAATGAAGCTTTCTTT. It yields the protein CASRTREYNEAFF.

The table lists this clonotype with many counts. The CDR3 sequence: CASSLWGRNTGELFF. In DNA form, the CDR3 reads TGTGCCAGCAGTCTATGGGGACGTAACACCGGGGAGCTGTTTTTT. This chain joins TRBV2 and TRBJ2-2; perhaps D is TRBD1 or TRBD2 (5 bases each). Per germline, CDR1 SNHLY and CDR2 FYNNEI. V gave up 5 bases and J gave up 2 bases, with 12 bases separating them. This CDR3 comprises 15 residues.

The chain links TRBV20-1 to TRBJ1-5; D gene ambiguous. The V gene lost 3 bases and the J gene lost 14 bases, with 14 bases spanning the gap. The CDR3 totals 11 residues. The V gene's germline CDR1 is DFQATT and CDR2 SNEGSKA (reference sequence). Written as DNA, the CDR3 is TGCAGTGCTAGTAGGACTATCACCGAGCATTTT. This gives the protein CSASRTITEHF.